This T cell receptor (beta chain) derives from a study of T cells in Graves' hyperthyroidism and ophthalmopathy. TCR beta CDR3 regions were amplified from RNA. The HTBI primer set was used in a first-round RT-PCR of the TCR CDR3. Via MiXCR, TCRdb re-called the multiplex PCR reads, giving one row per CDR3 protein. The data show hundreds of thousands of distinct CDR3 sequences, with around 16% seen just once and 3.8% held by the top ten. At least ten counts were recorded for this clonotype. Looked up from germline, CDR1 is MDHEN and CDR2 is SYDVKM. This CDR3 contains 13 residues. The V end was cut by 8 bases, the J end by 2 bases, with 13 bases between.

The TCR originated in a woman aged 30 to 39 with Graves' hyperthyroidism. Sequenced material: blood. This chain connects TRBV28 to TRBJ2-7; tentatively, D is TRBD2 (6 bases). This CDR3 reads CASGRDGPYEQYF. In nucleotides, the CDR3 is TGTGCCAGCGGGCGGGACGGACCCTACGAGCAGTACTTC.